This T cell receptor (beta chain) appears in the sequencing data of a study of chemoradiotherapy in HPV16-positive cancers. Overall study: Candidate HPV-specific clones and shared TCR motifs came from two HPV16-positive patients.

The method was immunoSEQ multiplex PCR; TCRdb's version includes in-frame clones alone and lacks a portion of them. The repertoire holds some 70,000 clones, with about 90% as singletons. Over chemoradiotherapy, repertoires were sampled more than once. Germline CDR1 and CDR2: SGHAT and FQNNGV. The V end lost 1 base, the J end lost 4 bases, and 13 bases lay between the germline ends. This CDR3 is built from 15 residues. The origin of this receptor is a human donor with HPV-associated anogenital cancer. The sample was blood, taken from a patient who underwent chemoradiotherapy. This chain uses TRBV11-2 with TRBJ1-2, with a weak D call TRBD1 (5 bases). CDR3 sequence reads: CASSLGAGGGYGYTF. The CDR3, as DNA: TGTGCCAGCAGCTTAGGGGCCGGGGGAGGCTATGGCTACACCTTC. Using reference TRBV11-2 and TRBJ1-2 for the parts outside the CDR3, the full variable domain is EAGVAQSPRYKIIEKRQSVAFWCNPISGHATLYWYQQILGQGPKLLIQFQNNGVVDDSQLPKDRFSAERLKGVDSTLKIQPAKLEDSAVYLCASSLGAGGGYGYTFGSGTRLTVV.